This T cell receptor beta chain originates from a study of OX40 agonist ivuxolimab in advanced cancers. Overall study: Aged roughly 23 to 79 with a mean of about 63 years, they were under 85% male. Antecedent anti-PD-1, anti-PD-L1 or anti-CTLA-4 therapy was permissible, with roughly 40% having received some. Study observations and caveats: The CD4+ and CD8+ T cells in the blood had expanded clonally by week 6 at 0.1 to 3.0 mg/kg.

Prior autoimmune disease or systemic immunosuppression barred patients. TCRdb's copy holds only in-frame clones and misses some; the assay was immunoSEQ multiplex PCR. The sample has about 45,000 clones; more than 75% are singletons. Between the trimmed V and J ends, which lost 3 bases and 6 bases, there was a span of 10 bases. The CDR3 sequence is 12 residues long. In germline, CDR1 is SGHNT, CDR2 YYREEE (reference sequence). The count of this clone is one. Antigen specificity is unknown. The chain uses TRBV5-4 and TRBJ2-7; D remains unclear. The specimen comprised CD4+ or CD8+ T cells sorted from blood, sampled in a trial of the OX40 agonist ivuxolimab. The TCR originated in an adult with an advanced solid tumor such as melanoma, head and neck, liver or kidney cancer. The DNA for the CDR3 is TGTGCCAGCAGCTCTTCCTGGCGCGAGCAGTACTTC. Its protein is CASSSSWREQYF. The complete variable domain, with remaining parts taken from reference TRBV5-4 and TRBJ2-7, reads ETGVTQSPTHLIKTRGQQVTLRCSSQSGHNTVSWYQQALGQGPQFIFQYYREEENGRGNFPPRFSGLQFPNYSSELNVNALELDDSALYLCASSSSWREQYFGPGTRLTVT.